This T cell receptor (beta chain) was recovered during a study of OX40 agonist ivuxolimab in advanced cancers. Study details: Those treated in dose escalation had hepatocellular carcinoma, melanoma, renal cell cancer or head and neck cancer. Enrollees could have had prior anti-PD-1, anti-PD-L1 or anti-CTLA-4 therapy, which over 35% had received. Study-wide results and caveats: Relatively little clonal expansion, among the lowest observed, appeared in partial responders at 0.1-3.0 mg/kg.

In regard to this clone: Its antigen is not identified.

Assay: immunoSEQ multiplex PCR; the TCRdb copy retains only in-frame clones and omits some. Here the sample spans some 70,000 clones, about 82% being singletons. The TCR originated in an adult with an advanced solid tumor such as melanoma, head and neck, liver or kidney cancer. The sequences come from CD4+ or CD8+ T cells sorted from blood, collected in a trial of the OX40 agonist ivuxolimab.

The CDR3 bases are TGTGCCAGCAGCTTATACAGGGACGGCTACACCTTC. This codes for CASSLYRDGYTF. The chain carries TRBV7-9 and TRBJ1-2; D may be TRBD1 (6 bases). V was cut by 2 bases and J by 8 bases, with 9 bases left in between. The CDR3 runs to 12 residues. CDR1 and CDR2 from the germline V gene are SEHNR and FQNEAQ (reference sequence).